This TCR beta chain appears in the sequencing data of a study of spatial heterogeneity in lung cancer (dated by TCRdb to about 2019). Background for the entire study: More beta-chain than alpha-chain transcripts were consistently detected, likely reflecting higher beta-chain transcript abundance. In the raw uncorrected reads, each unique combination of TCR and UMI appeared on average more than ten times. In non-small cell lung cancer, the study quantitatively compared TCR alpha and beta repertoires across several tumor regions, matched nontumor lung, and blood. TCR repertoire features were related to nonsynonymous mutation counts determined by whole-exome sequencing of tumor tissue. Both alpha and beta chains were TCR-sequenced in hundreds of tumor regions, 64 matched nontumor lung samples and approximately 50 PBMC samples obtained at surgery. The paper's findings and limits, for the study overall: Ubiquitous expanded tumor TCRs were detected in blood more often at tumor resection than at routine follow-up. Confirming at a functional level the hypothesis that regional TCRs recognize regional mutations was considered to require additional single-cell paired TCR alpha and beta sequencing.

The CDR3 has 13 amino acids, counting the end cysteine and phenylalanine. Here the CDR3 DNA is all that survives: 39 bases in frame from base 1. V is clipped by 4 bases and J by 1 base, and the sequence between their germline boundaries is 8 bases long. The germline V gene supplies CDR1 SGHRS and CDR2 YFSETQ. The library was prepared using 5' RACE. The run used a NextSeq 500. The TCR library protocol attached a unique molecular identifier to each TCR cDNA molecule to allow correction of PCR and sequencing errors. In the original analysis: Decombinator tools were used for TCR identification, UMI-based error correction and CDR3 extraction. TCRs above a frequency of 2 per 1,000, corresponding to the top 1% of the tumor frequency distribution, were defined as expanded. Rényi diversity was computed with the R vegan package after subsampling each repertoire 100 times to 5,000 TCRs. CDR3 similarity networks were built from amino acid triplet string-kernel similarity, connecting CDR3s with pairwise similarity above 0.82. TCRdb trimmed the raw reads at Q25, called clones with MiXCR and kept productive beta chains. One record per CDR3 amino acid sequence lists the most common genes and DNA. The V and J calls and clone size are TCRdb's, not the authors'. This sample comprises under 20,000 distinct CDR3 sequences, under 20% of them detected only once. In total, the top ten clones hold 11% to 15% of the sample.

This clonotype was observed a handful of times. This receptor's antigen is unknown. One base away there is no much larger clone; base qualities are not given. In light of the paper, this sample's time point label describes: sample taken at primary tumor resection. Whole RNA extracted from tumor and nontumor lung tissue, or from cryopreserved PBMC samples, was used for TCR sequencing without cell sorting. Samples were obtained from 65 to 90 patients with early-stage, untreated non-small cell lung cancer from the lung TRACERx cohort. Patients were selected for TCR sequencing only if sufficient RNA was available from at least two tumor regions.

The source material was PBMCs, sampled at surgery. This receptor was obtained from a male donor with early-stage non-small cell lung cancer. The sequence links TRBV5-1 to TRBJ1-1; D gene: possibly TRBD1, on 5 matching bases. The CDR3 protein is CASSRGENTEAFF. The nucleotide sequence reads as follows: TGCGCCAGCAGCAGAGGGGAGAACACTGAAGCTTTCTTT. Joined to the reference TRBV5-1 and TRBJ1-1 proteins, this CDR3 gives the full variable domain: KAGVTQTPRYLIKTRGQQVTLSCSPISGHRSVSWYQQTPGQGLQFLFEYFSETQRNKGNFPGRFSGRQFSNSRSEMNVSTLELGDSALYLCASSRGENTEAFFGQGTRLTVV.